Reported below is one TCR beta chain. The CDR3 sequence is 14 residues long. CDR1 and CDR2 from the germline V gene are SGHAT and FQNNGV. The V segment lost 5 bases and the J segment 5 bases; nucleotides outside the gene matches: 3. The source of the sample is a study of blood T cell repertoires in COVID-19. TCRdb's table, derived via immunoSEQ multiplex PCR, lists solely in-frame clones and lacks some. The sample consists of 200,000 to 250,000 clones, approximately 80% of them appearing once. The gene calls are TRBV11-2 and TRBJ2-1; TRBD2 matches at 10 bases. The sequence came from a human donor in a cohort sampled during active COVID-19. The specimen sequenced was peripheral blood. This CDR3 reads CASSITSGDNEQFF. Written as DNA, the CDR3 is TGTGCCAGCAGCATAACTAGCGGGGACAATGAGCAGTTCTTC.